These 21 T cell receptor beta chains originate from one sample sequenced in a study of CD8+CD57+ T cells in acquired aplastic anemia. According to the study, genomic DNA was the template for TCR beta VDJ and CDR3 profiling. TCRdb re-derived calls from the reads in MiXCR, one entry per CDR3 protein. This table has more than 70,000 distinct CDR3 sequences, roughly three quarters appearing once. Those patients picked for sequencing had displayed CD8+CD57+ cell expansion on flow cytometry. The sequencing sample was made of sorted CD4+, CD8+, or CD8+CD57+ T cells (not recorded which) from PBMCs. The receptors were sampled from a human donor with aplastic anemia.

The chain recombines TRBV5-5 with TRBJ2-7, with TRBD2 matching 13 bases. Germline values: CDR1 SGHKS, CDR2 YYEKEE (reference sequence). This CDR3 comprises 16 residues. J lost 5 bases, V lost 0 bases, and 5 bases had no gene match. The CDR3, as DNA: TGTGCCAGCAGCTTGGTACTAGCGGGAGGGCCGGACGAGCAGTACTTC. Protein product: CASSLVLAGGPDEQYF.

The J gene is TRBJ2-5, the V gene TRBV20-1; tentatively, D is TRBD1 (6 bases). Germline values: CDR1 DFQATT, CDR2 SNEGSKA (reference sequence). The CDR3 runs 11 residues. CDR3 sequence: CSGTLQETQYF. The CDR3 nucleotides are TGCAGCGGGACACTCCAAGAGACCCAGTACTTC.

Only one count was recorded for this clonotype. The chain is built from TRBV7-3 and TRBJ1-1, with no clear D. Germline loops: CDR1 SGHTA, CDR2 FQGTGA. The CDR3 sequence is 11 residues long. Trimming removed 4 bases from V and 9 bases from J, with 9 bases in between. The DNA of the CDR3 is TGTGCCAGCAGCTGGGCGGGTAAAGCTTTCTTT. Translated, it gives CASSWAGKAFF.

The chain recombines TRBV7-8 with TRBJ2-5, with 10 bases identical to TRBD2. This CDR3 contains 15 residues. The germline V gene encodes CDR1 SGHVS and CDR2 FQNEAQ. The junction had 5 bases not matched to a gene; V was cut back by 5 bases and J by 2 bases. The CDR3 region has the DNA TGTGCCAGCAGCGTATTAGCGGGGGGACAAGAGACCCAGTACTTC. As protein: CASSVLAGGQETQYF.

This clonotype was observed a single time. The DNA for the CDR3 is TGCAGTGCTAGAGGCACTAGCGGGATGACAGATACGCAGTATTTT. This codes for CSARGTSGMTDTQYF. The genes are TRBV20-1 and TRBJ2-3; 10 bases align to TRBD2. Germline values: CDR1 DFQATT, CDR2 SNEGSKA (reference sequence). The CDR3 consists of 15 residues. Trimming cost V 1 base and J 3 bases; bases outside gene matches: 4.

This clonotype was observed many times. This sequence joins TRBV7-9 and TRBJ1-1; the D gene is possibly TRBD1 (6 bases). Germline CDR1 reads SEHNR; CDR2 reads FQNEAQ (reference sequence). The CDR3 runs to 13 residues. Deletions cut 5 bases from V and 3 bases from J, with 10 bases between. The CDR3: CASSLGGDTEAFF. In nucleotides, the CDR3 is TGTGCCAGCAGCCTAGGGGGGGACACTGAAGCTTTCTTT.

This clonotype is medium-sized (0.01 to 0.1%). This chain uses TRBV24-1 with TRBJ2-3, with a possible D match to TRBD2 (5 bases). Germline CDR1 reads KGHDR; CDR2 reads SFDVKD. The ends were cut back, 7 bases at V and 2 bases at J, with 9 bases in the middle. The CDR3 spans 13 residues. The CDR3 reads CATSSRDTDTQYF. CDR3 nucleotides: TGTGCCACCAGCTCCCGGGACACAGATACGCAGTATTTT.

V usage is TRBV7-9 and J usage is TRBJ2-5; no clear D. The length of the CDR3 is 12 residues. V lost 4 bases and J 9 bases, leaving 12 bases between the germline ends. Germline CDR1 is SEHNR and CDR2 is FQNEAQ (reference sequence). CDR3 in amino acids: CASSSSPQPQYF. CDR3 coding DNA: TGTGCCAGCAGCTCCTCCCCCCAGCCCCAGTACTTC.

At least ten counts were recorded for this clonotype. The chain links TRBV11-2 to TRBJ1-2; no clear D. The germline V gene encodes CDR1 SGHAT and CDR2 FQNNGV. Deletions cut 5 bases from V and 8 bases from J, with 18 bases between. This CDR3 is built from 14 residues. Here the CDR3 reads CASSPGRWEPGYTF. Here the CDR3 DNA reads TGTGCCAGCAGCCCTGGAAGGTGGGAGCCCGGCTACACCTTC.

This clonotype showed up just once. The J gene is TRBJ2-7, the V gene TRBV9; D not certain. Germline V gene sequence: CDR1 SGDLS, CDR2 YYNGEE. There are 14 residues in the CDR3. The germline V and J ends were trimmed by 0 bases and 1 base, with 8 bases remaining between them. The CDR3 protein is CASSVAPASYEQYF. The DNA of the CDR3 is TGTGCCAGCAGCGTAGCTCCAGCTTCCTACGAGCAGTACTTC.

The chain has TRBV20-1 and TRBJ2-2; 9 bases match TRBD2. Germline CDR1 DFQATT, CDR2 SNEGSKA (reference sequence). CDR3 length: 14 residues. Unmatched junction bases numbered 7, after V lost 3 bases and J lost 8 bases. The CDR3 coding sequence is TGCAGTGCTAGGGCTAGCGGGAAGTCGGGGGAGCTGTTTTTT. This sequence encodes CSARASGKSGELFF.

The rearrangement joins TRBV11-1 to TRBJ2-1; D tentatively fits TRBD1 or TRBD2 (6 bases each). The germline V gene has CDR1 SGHAT and CDR2 FQDESV (reference sequence). The CDR3 extends over 14 amino acids. V gave up 5 bases and J gave up 6 bases, with 14 bases separating them. CDR3 amino acids: CASSVRGTSNEQFF. The CDR3 DNA sequence: TGTGCCAGCAGCGTACGCGGGACATCCAATGAGCAGTTCTTC.

J is TRBJ2-5 and V is TRBV11-1, with D perhaps TRBD2 (5 bases). V was shortened by 5 bases and J by 9 bases, with 7 bases between the two germline ends. Germline CDR1 reads SGHAT; CDR2 reads FQDESV (reference sequence). The CDR3 length is 10 residues. DNA of the CDR3: TGTGCCAGCAGCCAGGAGGCCCAGTACTTC. Translating it yields CASSQEAQYF.

V gene TRBV12-3 or TRBV12-4 combines with J gene TRBJ1-1; no clear D gene. Trimming removed 6 bases from V and 4 bases from J, with 12 bases in between. The CDR3 is made up of 13 amino acids. DNA for the CDR3: TGTGCCAGCAGCCAACTTAGGGCCACTGAAGCTTTCTTT. Translating gives CASSQLRATEAFF.

This chain connects TRBV2 to TRBJ2-7; no clear D. Trimming took off 4 bases at V and 1 base at J, with 8 bases between the two ends. The length of the CDR3 is 13 residues. Germline V gene lookup returns CDR1 SNHLY and CDR2 FYNNEI. CDR3 amino acids: CASSVSISYEQYF. CDR3 nucleotides: TGTGCCAGCAGTGTGTCCATTTCCTACGAGCAGTACTTC.

To note about this clonotype: Compared with germline, one end of the junction differs, possibly owing to a read error. This chain links TRBV24-1 with TRBJ2-1, with TRBD2 identical over 11 bases. Germline V CDR1 and CDR2: KGHDR, SFDVKD. The length of the CDR3 is 14 residues. CDR3 bases: TGTGCCAGCAGTATCCTAGCGGGAGGAGAAGAGCAGTTCTTC. This encodes CASSILAGGEEQFF.

This clonotype came up once. The V gene is TRBV2, the J gene TRBJ1-1; D is ambiguous. Germline V CDR1 and CDR2: SNHLY, FYNNEI. The CDR3 has 13 amino acids. Trimming pared 7 bases from V and 3 bases from J, leaving 12 bases between. The CDR3 sequence: CASKDGPDTEAFF. CDR3 in DNA: TGTGCCAGCAAGGACGGTCCCGACACTGAAGCTTTCTTT. Using reference TRBV2 and TRBJ1-1 for the parts outside the CDR3, the full variable domain is EPEVTQTPSHQVTQMGQEVILRCVPISNHLYFYWYRQILGQKVEFLVSFYNNEISEKSEIFDDQFSVERPDGSNFTLKIRSTKLEDSAMYFCASKDGPDTEAFFGQGTRLTVV.

CDR3 region: CASSPGGGQTEAFF. In nucleotides, the CDR3 is TGTGCCAGCAGTCCTGGGGGGGGGCAGACCGAAGCTTTCTTT. V is TRBV2 and J is TRBJ1-1; perhaps TRBD1 as D (6 bases). Per germline, CDR1 SNHLY and CDR2 FYNNEI. The CDR3 is 14 amino acids. The ends were cut back, 5 bases at V and 8 bases at J, with 18 bases in the middle.

Remarks on this clonotype: At one end the junction does not follow the germline gene, possibly because of a read error. The chain couples TRBV5-4 to TRBJ1-5; D unclear. The CDR3 is made up of 17 amino acids. The germline V gene has CDR1 SGHNT and CDR2 YYREEE (reference sequence). This CDR3 is CASSLEGISYSKQPQHF. The CDR3 DNA reads as TGTGCCAGCAGCTTGGAGGGCATAAGTTATAGCAAACAGCCCCAGCATTTT.

This clonotype was picked up a small number of times. This chain joins TRBV24-1 and TRBJ2-1; D remains unclear. The CDR3 sequence is 14 residues long. CDR1 is KGHDR, CDR2 SFDVKD, per germline. Trimming removed 3 bases from V and 7 bases from J, with 12 bases in between. CDR3 region: CATSDAQASNEQFF. The DNA for the CDR3 is TGTGCCACCAGTGATGCCCAGGCTAGTAATGAGCAGTTCTTC.

This clonotype appeared a single time. This chain uses TRBV12-3 or TRBV12-4 with TRBJ2-5; D is perhaps TRBD1 (7 bases). The J call may be incorrect, as the DNA end agrees better with TRBJ2-1. The CDR3 is 18 amino acids. CDR3 amino acids: CASSLSRGVTGLRETQFF. In nucleotides, the CDR3 is TGTGCCAGCAGTTTAAGCCGCGGGGTGACAGGGCTGAGGGAGACCCAGTTCTTC.